This is a list of T cell receptor beta chains from one sample in a study of cytomegalovirus exposure and HLA in healthy donors. Sequencing used immunoSEQ multiplex PCR; TCRdb keeps in-frame clones, though not all of them. The sample comprises around 150,000 clones, 83% of which are singletons, and less than 5% rests with the top ten. The sequencing sample was made of PBMCs. The receptors were gathered from a middle-aged man in good health and CMV-seropositive. CDR3s include the opening cysteine and the closing phenylalanine or tryptophan. Fields, in order: clone size, D gene, V gene, CDR3 length, J gene, CDR3 DNA, CDR3 protein. D genes are given only for firm matches. Only part of the rows carry a size: once, few, many, or a class if the clone is expanded.

abundance: .
d_gene: .
v_gene: TRBV5-3
len: 15
j_gene: TRBJ1-4
CDR3nt: TGTGCCAGAAGCAATGACAGAACTACTAATGAAAAACTGTTTTTT
CDR3aa: CARSNDRTTNEKLFF

abundance: .
d_gene: .
v_gene: TRBV5-6
len: 13
j_gene: TRBJ2-3
CDR3nt: TGTGCCAGCACGGATTCGGGGGCAGATACGCAGTATTTT
CDR3aa: CASTDSGADTQYF

abundance: .
d_gene: .
v_gene: TRBV28
len: 13
j_gene: TRBJ2-7
CDR3nt: TGTGCCAGCAGTTTTAGCGATCCTTACGAGCAGTACTTC
CDR3aa: CASSFSDPYEQYF

abundance: .
d_gene: TRBD1
v_gene: TRBV2
len: 14
j_gene: TRBJ2-7
CDR3nt: TGTGCCACCTCACAGGGGTCGAGACGAGGGGAGCAGTACTTC
CDR3aa: CATSQGSRRGEQYF

abundance: .
d_gene: TRBD1
v_gene: TRBV5-5
len: 16
j_gene: TRBJ2-5
CDR3nt: TGTGCCAGCAGCTTCCGGCGGACAGGGGATCAGGAGACCCAGTACTTC
CDR3aa: CASSFRRTGDQETQYF

abundance: once
d_gene: .
v_gene: TRBV13
len: 14
j_gene: TRBJ2-5
CDR3nt: TGTGCCAGCAGCTTAGGTCAGAACCAAGAGACCCAGTACTTC
CDR3aa: CASSLGQNQETQYF

abundance: .
d_gene: .
v_gene: TRBV5-5
len: 17
j_gene: TRBJ1-2
CDR3nt: TGTGCCAGCAGCTTCTGGGTTTCGTCAGGGACTAACTATGGCTACACCTTC
CDR3aa: CASSFWVSSGTNYGYTF

abundance: once
d_gene: .
v_gene: TRBV7-2
len: 11
j_gene: TRBJ2-7
CDR3nt: TGTGCCAGCACTACAGAGTACGAGCAGTACTTC
CDR3aa: CASTTEYEQYF

abundance: .
d_gene: TRBD1
v_gene: TRBV9
len: 15
j_gene: TRBJ1-6
CDR3nt: TGTGCCAGCAGCGCCCCCGGGACAGGTATATCACCCCTCCACTTT
CDR3aa: CASSAPGTGISPLHF

abundance: .
d_gene: TRBD1
v_gene: TRBV7-3
len: 13
j_gene: TRBJ1-2
CDR3nt: TGTGCCAGCAGCTTAGGACAGGGAGATGACTACACCTTC
CDR3aa: CASSLGQGDDYTF

abundance: .
d_gene: .
v_gene: TRBV28
len: 11
j_gene: TRBJ2-7
CDR3nt: TGTGCCAGCAGTTTAGGGAGCGAGCAGTACTTC
CDR3aa: CASSLGSEQYF

abundance: .
d_gene: .
v_gene: TRBV4-2
len: 13
j_gene: TRBJ1-1
CDR3nt: TGTGCCAGCAGCCAACTCAGGAACACTGAAGCTTTCTTT
CDR3aa: CASSQLRNTEAFF

abundance: .
d_gene: .
v_gene: TRBV9
len: 14
j_gene: TRBJ1-3
CDR3nt: TGTGCCAGCAGCGTAGAGGGGAGGGGCCACACCATATATTTT
CDR3aa: CASSVEGRGHTIYF

abundance: .
d_gene: .
v_gene: TRBV28
len: 15
j_gene: TRBJ1-5
CDR3nt: TGTGCCAGCAGTTATGCCGGTGATAGCAATCAGCCCCAGCATTTT
CDR3aa: CASSYAGDSNQPQHF

abundance: .
d_gene: TRBD2
v_gene: TRBV9
len: 15
j_gene: TRBJ2-1
CDR3nt: TGTGCCAGCAGCCCCCATAGCGGGGCATACAATGAGCAGTTCTTC
CDR3aa: CASSPHSGAYNEQFF

abundance: .
d_gene: TRBD1
v_gene: TRBV5-1
len: 14
j_gene: TRBJ2-5
CDR3nt: TGCGCCAGCAGCCCCGGGACAGGGGCCCCCACCCAGTACTTC
CDR3aa: CASSPGTGAPTQYF

abundance: once
d_gene: TRBD1
v_gene: TRBV28
len: 16
j_gene: TRBJ1-1
CDR3nt: TGTGCCAGCAGTTTATTCGGACAGGGGTTAGTCACTGAAGCTTTCTTT
CDR3aa: CASSLFGQGLVTEAFF

abundance: .
d_gene: TRBD1
v_gene: TRBV4-3
len: 16
j_gene: TRBJ2-7
CDR3nt: TGCGCCAGCAGCCAAGATGCGAGGGGGCAATTCTACGAGCAGTACTTC
CDR3aa: CASSQDARGQFYEQYF

abundance: once
d_gene: .
v_gene: TRBV9
len: 14
j_gene: TRBJ1-4
CDR3nt: TGTGCCAGCAGCGTAGGGCCGCTTAATGAAAAACTGTTTTTT
CDR3aa: CASSVGPLNEKLFF

abundance: .
d_gene: TRBD1
v_gene: TRBV7-2
len: 16
j_gene: TRBJ2-4
CDR3nt: TGTGCCAGCAGTATAACAGGGGGCTTCTCCCAAAACATTCAGTACTTC
CDR3aa: CASSITGGFSQNIQYF

abundance: .
d_gene: TRBD1
v_gene: TRBV19
len: 14
j_gene: TRBJ1-4
CDR3nt: TGTGCCAGTAGGACAGGGAGAACTAATGAAAAACTGTTTTTT
CDR3aa: CASRTGRTNEKLFF

abundance: .
d_gene: .
v_gene: TRBV7-8
len: 16
j_gene: TRBJ2-2
CDR3nt: TGTGCCAGCAGCCGAAGGACACAGGGGAACACCGGGGAGCTGTTTTTT
CDR3aa: CASSRRTQGNTGELFF

abundance: .
d_gene: .
v_gene: TRBV19
len: 14
j_gene: TRBJ1-2
CDR3nt: TGTGCCAGTAGTCCACAGGGAATTAACTATGGCTACACCTTC
CDR3aa: CASSPQGINYGYTF

abundance: .
d_gene: .
v_gene: TRBV5-1
len: 14
j_gene: TRBJ2-1
CDR3nt: TGCGCCAGCAGTTTGGGAAATAGCTTTAATGAGCAGTTCTTC
CDR3aa: CASSLGNSFNEQFF

abundance: .
d_gene: .
v_gene: TRBV9
len: 14
j_gene: TRBJ1-1
CDR3nt: TGTGCCAGCAGCGTAGAACCAGTGGAGACTGAAGCTTTCTTT
CDR3aa: CASSVEPVETEAFF

abundance: .
d_gene: TRBD2
v_gene: TRBV5-1
len: 16
j_gene: TRBJ2-5
CDR3nt: TGCGCCAGCAGAACCGGGACTAGCGGGGTATTGGAGACCCAGTACTTC
CDR3aa: CASRTGTSGVLETQYF

abundance: .
d_gene: TRBD2
v_gene: TRBV4-3
len: 16
j_gene: TRBJ2-2
CDR3nt: TGCGCCAGCAGCCAGGGTGTAGCGGGGGGCACAGGGGAGCTGTTTTTT
CDR3aa: CASSQGVAGGTGELFF

abundance: .
d_gene: .
v_gene: TRBV27
len: 14
j_gene: TRBJ1-4
CDR3nt: TGTGCCAGCAGTCGGCCAGGGTTGAATGAAAAACTGTTTTTT
CDR3aa: CASSRPGLNEKLFF

abundance: .
d_gene: .
v_gene: TRBV2
len: 12
j_gene: TRBJ2-3
CDR3nt: TGTGCCAGCAGTGTAAGCCAAGATACGCAGTATTTT
CDR3aa: CASSVSQDTQYF